Shown below are 21 T cell receptor beta chains from a single sample sequenced in a study of T cells in Graves' hyperthyroidism and ophthalmopathy. Using RNA transcripts as the source, TCR beta CDR3 regions were amplified. In the first-round RT-PCR of the TCR CDR3, the HTBI primer set was used. TCRdb called the multiplex PCR reads again in MiXCR, with one record for every CDR3 protein. The sample lists 350,000 or so distinct CDR3 sequences; around 18% were seen once. Sequencing used blood. The source of these receptors is a woman between 35 and 50 years old with Graves' ophthalmopathy.

This clonotype was counted at least ten times. This chain connects TRBV12-3 or TRBV12-4 to TRBJ2-5; D is tentatively TRBD1 or TRBD2 (5 bases each). There are 15 residues in the CDR3. With 3 bases removed from V and 5 bases from J, the gap between germline ends came to 16 bases. In nucleotides, the CDR3 is TGTGCCAGCAGTTTTAGGCTGGGATGGGGGGAGACCCAGTACTTC. Amino acids: CASSFRLGWGETQYF.

This clonotype was seen more than once but under ten times. V is TRBV30 and J is TRBJ1-2; maybe TRBD1 (5 bases). Trimming stripped 4 bases from V and 2 bases from J, with 17 bases between. This CDR3 is built from 15 residues. CDR1 is GTSNPN and CDR2 is SVGIG in the germline V gene (reference sequence). In DNA form, the CDR3 reads TGTGCCTGGAATGATATTGGGACTCCGAACTATGGCTACACCTTC. This gives the protein CAWNDIGTPNYGYTF.

Many counts were recorded for this clonotype. The chain recombines TRBV24-1 with TRBJ2-2, with 9 bases aligning to TRBD2. The germline V gene has CDR1 KGHDR and CDR2 SFDVKD. V shed 5 bases and J 7 bases; nucleotides not matched to a gene: 7. The CDR3 totals 15 residues. The CDR3 protein is CATSGLAGIGGELFF. CDR3 nucleotides: TGTGCCACCAGTGGCCTAGCGGGAATAGGCGGGGAGCTGTTTTTT.

The V and J genes are TRBV6-1 and TRBJ1-5, with D unclear. V was trimmed by 5 bases and J by 3 bases, leaving 17 bases between them. Looked up from germline, CDR1 is MNHNS and CDR2 is SASEGT. The CDR3 is made up of 16 amino acids. Written as DNA, the CDR3 is TGTGCCAGCAGTCAGAACGCTGAAGCAATCAATCAGCCCCAGCATTTT. This translates into CASSQNAEAINQPQHF.

This clonotype was counted at least ten times. The gene calls are TRBV12-3 or TRBV12-4 and TRBJ2-5; 15 bases are a match to TRBD2. The V segment lost 5 bases and the J segment 2 bases; nucleotides outside the gene matches: 15. This CDR3 spans 20 amino acids. The CDR3 nucleotides are TGTGCCAGCAGTCCGGGACTAGCGGGAGGTACACGGAGGGGACAAGAGACCCAGTACTTC. Translation: CASSPGLAGGTRRGQETQYF.

This clonotype has at least ten counts. The chain carries TRBV2 and TRBJ2-7; D unresolved. Germline values: CDR1 SNHLY, CDR2 FYNNEI. CDR3 size: 14 residues. V lost 8 bases and J 0 bases, leaving 14 bases between the germline ends. As DNA, the CDR3 is TGTGCCAGCTGCAGTATAATAGACTCCTACGAGCAGTACTTC. Encoded protein: CASCSIIDSYEQYF.

In this sample, this clonotype turned up many times. The rearrangement joins TRBV27 to TRBJ2-5, with 8 nucleotides matching TRBD2. CDR1 and CDR2 from the germline V gene are MNHEY and SMNVEV (reference sequence). The V segment lost 6 bases and the J segment 2 bases; nucleotides outside the gene matches: 14. The CDR3 loop spans 17 amino acids. This CDR3 is CASRRDGAGGPQETQYF. The DNA for the CDR3 is TGTGCCAGCAGACGAGACGGGGCGGGAGGTCCACAAGAGACCCAGTACTTC.

This clonotype was detected a few times. The chain uses TRBV9 and TRBJ2-5, with 7 bases aligning to TRBD2. The CDR3 runs to 15 residues. Trimming took 3 bases from V and 2 from J; bases not matched to a gene: 7. The germline V gene encodes CDR1 SGDLS and CDR2 YYNGEE. CDR3 nucleotide sequence: TGTGCCAGCAGCGGAGGTTGGGGGGGGCAAGAGACCCAGTACTTC. This codes for CASSGGWGGQETQYF.

This chain uses TRBV6-1 with TRBJ2-7; 9 bases align to TRBD2. Per germline, CDR1 MNHNS and CDR2 SASEGT. Trimming at V came to 5 bases and at J to 3 bases, leaving 8 bases not matched to a gene. This CDR3 has 15 residues. CDR3 bases: TGTGCCAGCAGTCGCGGGAGGGCCGTCGGCTACGAGCAGTACTTC. Protein: CASSRGRAVGYEQYF.

This clonotype appeared many times. The chain links TRBV6-2 or TRBV6-3 to TRBJ1-1; 7 bases match TRBD1. Per the germline V gene, CDR1 is MNHEY and CDR2 is SVGEGT. V lost 5 bases, J lost 2 bases, and 5 bases stayed unmatched. The CDR3 has 14 residues. The CDR3 DNA is TGTGCCAGCAGTGAAACAGGGGATAACACTGAAGCTTTCTTT. As protein: CASSETGDNTEAFF.

This clonotype has ten or more counts. This chain links TRBV6-1 with TRBJ1-1, with D possibly TRBD1 on 5 matching bases. The CDR3 covers 15 residues. CDR1 and CDR2 (germline): MNHNS, SASEGT. V was cut by 0 bases and J by 4 bases, with 12 bases left in between. CDR3 sequence: CASSEANWGITEAFF. The CDR3 region has the DNA TGTGCCAGCAGTGAAGCGAACTGGGGGATCACTGAAGCTTTCTTT.

This clonotype was counted ten times or more. In DNA, the CDR3 is TGTGCCAGCTCACCCGCTTTCCAGGGGGCTTACGAGCAGTACTTC. It translates to CASSPAFQGAYEQYF. This rearrangement joins TRBV18 to TRBJ2-7; 8 bases fit TRBD1. In germline, CDR1 is KGHSH, CDR2 LQKENI. Trimming cost V 3 bases and J 4 bases; bases outside gene matches: 8. CDR3 length equals 15 residues. Drawing the rest from reference TRBV18 and TRBJ2-7, the complete variable domain is NAGVMQNPRHLVRRRGQEARLRCSPMKGHSHVYWYRQLPEEGLKFMVYLQKENIIDESGMPKERFSAEFPKEGPSILRIQQVVRGDSAAYFCASSPAFQGAYEQYFGPGTRLTVT.

This clonotype showed up many times. The V and J genes are TRBV6-1 and TRBJ1-1; 9 bases match TRBD1. Germline V gene data show CDR1 as MNHNS and CDR2 as SASEGT. The CDR3 extends over 14 amino acids. The J segment lost 4 bases and the V segment lost 7 bases, leaving 7 bases of the junction unmatched. In nucleotides, the CDR3 is TGTGCCAGCATAGCCGGGACAGGGTCCACTGAAGCTTTCTTT. It is translated as CASIAGTGSTEAFF.

This clonotype was seen many times. The V call is TRBV11-2, the J call TRBJ1-1, with D uncertain. Germline V gene lookup returns CDR1 SGHAT and CDR2 FQNNGV. The CDR3 has 14 amino acids. V was cut by 1 base and J by 6 bases, with 12 bases left in between. The CDR3 region has the DNA TGTGCCAGCAGCTTAGTACCGGAAACATCTGAAGCTTTCTTT. Its translation: CASSLVPETSEAFF.

In its sample, this clonotype was seen once. The chain recombines TRBV18 with TRBJ1-1; a weak D match, TRBD1 (5 bases). Trimming left V 1 base short and J 5 bases short, with 11 bases between. Per germline, CDR1 KGHSH and CDR2 LQKENI. CDR3 length equals 14 residues. CDR3 nucleotides: TGTGCCAGCTCACCACGGGCGGGGGAGACTGAAGCTTTCTTT. It is translated as CASSPRAGETEAFF.

This clonotype was found many times. CDR3 DNA: TGCGCCAGCAGCCAAGATGGTTCAGGGGCACAGACTCAGCCCCAGCATTTT. It specifies CASSQDGSGAQTQPQHF. The rearrangement joins TRBV4-1 to TRBJ1-5, with D perhaps TRBD1 (6 bases). The CDR3 runs to 17 residues. Germline V gene sequence: CDR1 MGHRA, CDR2 YSYEKL. The V end lost 0 bases, the J end lost 6 bases, and 18 bases lay between the germline ends.

The V call is TRBV7-8, the J call TRBJ2-7, with D perhaps matching TRBD1 (5 bases). Deletions cut 5 bases from V and 3 bases from J, with 14 bases between. The CDR3 extends over 14 amino acids. CDR1 is SGHVS, CDR2 FQNEAQ, per germline. CDR3: CASSPRSGIYEQYF. The CDR3 bases are TGTGCCAGCAGCCCTCGGTCAGGGATCTACGAGCAGTACTTC.

The V and J genes are TRBV12-5 and TRBJ1-5, with a weak D call TRBD1 (5 bases). This CDR3 region has 16 residues. CDR1 and CDR2 (germline): LGHNT, FRNRAP. V was clipped by 7 bases and J by 0 bases, with 16 bases between them. CDR3: CASASSGANSNQPQHF. In nucleotides, the CDR3 is TGTGCTAGTGCCTCCAGTGGGGCGAATAGCAATCAGCCCCAGCATTTT.

This clonotype was recorded at least ten times. The chain combines TRBV9 with TRBJ2-3; 8 nucleotides agree with TRBD2. V gave up 3 bases and J gave up 5 bases; unmatched junction bases: 8. The CDR3 consists of 15 residues. Per the germline V gene, CDR1 is SGDLS and CDR2 is YYNGEE. CDR3: CASSANSGNRDTQYF. The CDR3 DNA reads as TGTGCCAGCAGCGCGAATAGCGGGAACAGAGATACGCAGTATTTT.

The sample holds many counts of this clonotype. This clone may be a read error of a much larger clone one base away. The rearrangement uses TRBV19 and TRBJ1-5, with D possibly being TRBD1 (5 bases). The V end was cut by 8 bases, the J end by 3 bases, with 14 bases between. The CDR3 consists of 14 residues. Germline CDR1 is LNHDA and CDR2 is SQIVND (reference sequence). CDR3 DNA sequence: TGTGCCAGTCGGGACCGTGGAACCAATCAGCCCCAGCATTTT. Translated: CASRDRGTNQPQHF.

This clonotype has ten or more counts. Since a much larger clone is just one base distant, this may be a read error. The chain is built from TRBV6-5 and TRBJ1-1, with D hard to call. Germline CDR1 is MNHEY and CDR2 is SVGAGI. The germline V and J ends were trimmed by 4 bases and 3 bases, with 12 bases remaining between them. The CDR3 covers 14 residues. The DNA of the CDR3 is TGTGCCAGCAGTTTGTTCACCCAGGACACTGAAGCTTTCTTT. Its protein is CASSLFTQDTEAFF.